Each of the 17 T cell receptor beta chains below was sequenced from the same sample in a study of blood T cell repertoires in COVID-19. Produced via immunoSEQ multiplex PCR; TCRdb's table is partial and in-frame only. The sample records about 100,000 clones, almost 80% being singletons. Sample: peripheral blood. The receptors stem from a man in his 70s with active or convalescent COVID-19.

This clone has just a few counts. The chain combines TRBV10-3 with TRBJ1-4; D is unresolved. Per germline, CDR1 ENHRY and CDR2 SYGVKD. With 10 bases removed from V and 5 bases from J, the gap between germline ends came to 17 bases. CDR3 size: 14 residues. The CDR3 loop reads CATRPTGANEKLFF. The CDR3 nucleotides read TGTGCCACCCGACCAACGGGAGCGAATGAAAAACTGTTTTTT.

In its sample, this clone was seen a few times. The rearrangement uses TRBV7-9 and TRBJ2-7, with a weak D call TRBD2 (5 bases). The CDR3 is 15 residues long. Germline V gene lookup returns CDR1 SEHNR and CDR2 FQNEAQ (reference sequence). V was trimmed by 4 bases and J by 3 bases, leaving 16 bases between them. This CDR3 is CASSSSAAAGYEQYF. CDR3 DNA sequence: TGTGCCAGCAGCTCGTCCGCAGCGGCGGGCTACGAGCAGTACTTC. Combining the CDR3 with reference TRBV7-9 and TRBJ2-7 gives the whole variable domain DTGVSQNPRHKITKRGQNVTFRCDPISEHNRLYWYRQTLGQGPEFLTYFQNEAQLEKSRLLSDRFSAERPKGSFSTLEIQRTEQGDSAMYLCASSSSAAAGYEQYFGPGTRLTVT.

This sequence joins TRBV7-2 and TRBJ2-2; D may be TRBD1 (6 bases). Trimming stripped 4 bases from V and 4 bases from J, with 16 bases between. CDR3 size: 16 residues. CDR1 is SGHTA and CDR2 is FQGNSA in the germline V gene. CDR3 protein: CASSSPRQALTGELFF. CDR3 bases: TGTGCCAGCAGCTCCCCGCGACAGGCCCTCACCGGGGAGCTGTTTTTT.

The chain combines TRBV29-1 with TRBJ2-7, with 13 bases matching TRBD2. The CDR3 is 14 residues long. Trimming at V came to 6 bases and at J to 7 bases, leaving 9 bases not matched to a gene. Germline CDR1 and CDR2: SQVTM and ANQGSEA. The CDR3: CSVAPGLAGAEQYF. DNA of the CDR3: TGCAGCGTCGCCCCCGGACTAGCGGGAGCAGAGCAGTACTTC.

The gene calls are TRBV6-2 or TRBV6-3 and TRBJ1-2; D is unresolved. The CDR3 is made up of 14 amino acids. Germline CDR1 MNHEY, CDR2 SVGEGT. V gave up 0 bases and J gave up 4 bases, with 9 bases separating them. In DNA form, the CDR3 reads TGTGCCAGCAGTTACTCTGAGTTTTTCTATGGCTACACCTTC. Protein: CASSYSEFFYGYTF.

This sequence joins TRBV29-1 and TRBJ1-2, with D unclear. The CDR3 length is 11 residues. Trimming left V 2 bases short and J 7 bases short, with 8 bases between. Germline lookup yields CDR1 SQVTM and CDR2 ANQGSEA. The CDR3: CSVEFAGGYTF. The CDR3 DNA reads TGCAGCGTTGAATTTGCGGGTGGCTACACCTTC.

The chain is built from TRBV19 and TRBJ2-2; 9 bases align to TRBD1. Germline assignment: CDR1 LNHDA and CDR2 SQIVND (reference sequence). Trimming at V came to 1 base and at J to 4 bases, leaving 4 bases not matched to a gene. The CDR3 has 16 residues. CDR3 DNA sequence: TGTGCCAGTAGTATAGGGGACAGGGAGATCACCGGGGAGCTGTTTTTT. It codes for CASSIGDREITGELFF.

V gene TRBV5-1 combines with J gene TRBJ1-2; 7 bases align to TRBD1. V shed 4 bases, J shed 7 bases, and the junction held 7 bases outside the gene matches. CDR3 length: 13 amino acids. Germline values: CDR1 SGHRS, CDR2 YFSETQ. DNA of the CDR3: TGCGCCAGCAGCGACGACAGGGCGGCTGGCTACACCTTC. Protein sequence: CASSDDRAAGYTF.

Note on this clone: At one of its ends the junction is not consistent with the germline gene, which may arise from a read error. The CDR3 nucleotides are TGTGCCACCAGTGGGGGGAGGGGGACCTACGAGCAGTACTTC. Encoded protein: CATSGGRGTYEQYF. V and J are TRBV27 and TRBJ2-7; tentatively, D is TRBD2 (7 bases). Germline V gives CDR1 MNHEY, CDR2 SMNVEV (reference sequence). The CDR3 contains 14 residues.

The chain carries TRBV7-9 and TRBJ2-5; 11 nucleotides agree with TRBD2. Germline CDR1 SEHNR, CDR2 FQNEAQ (reference sequence). Trimming removed 2 bases from V and 1 base from J; junction bases left unmatched: 6. CDR3 length: 17 residues. CDR3 protein: CASSLRASGRIQETQYF. CDR3 bases: TGTGCCAGCAGCTTAAGGGCTAGCGGGAGGATCCAAGAGACCCAGTACTTC.

The chain has TRBV4-2 and TRBJ2-7; possibly TRBD2 for D (6 bases). The V end was cut by 0 bases, the J end by 4 bases, with 10 bases between. Germline V CDR1 and CDR2: LGHNA, YNFKEQ. The CDR3 is 14 amino acids. CDR3 in amino acids: CASSQEVAGYEQYF. The CDR3 coding sequence is TGTGCCAGCAGCCAAGAGGTCGCGGGGTACGAGCAGTACTTC.

This sequence joins TRBV6-5 and TRBJ1-2, with a weak D call TRBD1 (6 bases). Trimming cost V 6 bases and J 6 bases, with 14 bases left between them. The germline V gene has CDR1 MNHEY and CDR2 SVGAGI. The CDR3 has 13 residues. The CDR3 spells CASSRSNRDGYTF. Here the CDR3 DNA reads TGTGCCAGCAGCCGGAGCAACAGGGATGGCTACACCTTC.

The chain couples TRBV5-1 to TRBJ2-7, with D perhaps matching TRBD2 (6 bases). Germline CDR1 is SGHRS and CDR2 is YFSETQ. The V end lost 2 bases, the J end lost 5 bases, and 14 bases lay between the germline ends. This CDR3 is 14 amino acids long. In DNA, the CDR3 is TGCGCCAGCAGCTTCTCTGCGGGAAGCGACGAGCAGTACTTC. As protein: CASSFSAGSDEQYF.

The chain has TRBV7-9 and TRBJ1-2; TRBD1 matches at 7 bases. Germline lookup yields CDR1 SEHNR and CDR2 FQNEAQ (reference sequence). Germline trimming cut 1 base from V and 8 bases from J; bases unmatched to any gene: 4. The CDR3 contains 13 residues. This chain's CDR3 is CASSLVGGRGYTF. CDR3 DNA: TGTGCCAGCAGCTTAGTAGGGGGCAGGGGCTACACCTTC.

The CDR3 loop is CASSPPPGQGRDTQYF. The CDR3 bases are TGCGCCAGCAGCCCCCCCCCGGGACAGGGGAGAGATACGCAGTATTTT. The V gene is TRBV5-1, the J gene TRBJ2-3, with 10 bases matching TRBD1. Trimming at V came to 4 bases and at J to 5 bases, leaving 10 bases not matched to a gene. Per the germline V gene, CDR1 is SGHRS and CDR2 is YFSETQ. The CDR3 spans 16 residues.

This clone appeared a few times. The chain carries TRBV30 and TRBJ2-5, with TRBD2 as a possible D gene (5 bases). The germline V gene has CDR1 GTSNPN and CDR2 SVGIG (reference sequence). Deletions cut 4 bases from V and 4 bases from J, with 13 bases between. The CDR3 sequence is 13 residues long. The CDR3: CAWTQLGPETQYF. CDR3 in DNA: TGTGCCTGGACCCAACTAGGTCCAGAGACCCAGTACTTC.

The J gene is TRBJ2-1, the V gene TRBV6-5, with TRBD2 identical over 10 bases. The CDR3 loop spans 14 amino acids. V shed 2 bases, J shed 8 bases, and the junction held 3 bases outside the gene matches. CDR1 MNHEY and CDR2 SVGAGI come from the germline V gene. CDR3 region: CASSYTGTSDEQFF. The CDR3, as DNA: TGTGCCAGCAGTTACACGGGGACTAGCGATGAGCAGTTCTTC.